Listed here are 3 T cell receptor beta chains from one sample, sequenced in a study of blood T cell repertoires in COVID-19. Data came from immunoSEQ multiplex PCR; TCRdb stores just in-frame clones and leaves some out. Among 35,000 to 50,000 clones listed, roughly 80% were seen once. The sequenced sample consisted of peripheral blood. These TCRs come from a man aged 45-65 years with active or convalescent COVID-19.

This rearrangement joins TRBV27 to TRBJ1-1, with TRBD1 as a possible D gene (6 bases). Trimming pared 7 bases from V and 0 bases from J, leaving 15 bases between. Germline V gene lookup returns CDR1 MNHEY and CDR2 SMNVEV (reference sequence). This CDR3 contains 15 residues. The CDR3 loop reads CASKRPGVMNTEAFF. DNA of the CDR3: TGTGCCAGCAAGCGGCCAGGGGTTATGAACACTGAAGCTTTCTTT.

The CDR3 DNA is TGTGCCGCAGCGACAGACCCCTACTATGGCTACACCTTC. It specifies CAAATDPYYGYTF. The chain employs TRBV10-3 and TRBJ1-2; perhaps TRBD1 as D (5 bases). V shed 11 bases and J shed 3 bases, with 16 bases lying between them. CDR3 size: 13 residues. Germline V CDR1 and CDR2: ENHRY, SYGVKD.

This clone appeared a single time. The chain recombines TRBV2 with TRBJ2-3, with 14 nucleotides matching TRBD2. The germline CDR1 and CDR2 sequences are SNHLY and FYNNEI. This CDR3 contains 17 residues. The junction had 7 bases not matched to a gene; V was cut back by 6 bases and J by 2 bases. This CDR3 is CASSFGLAGGFTDTQYF. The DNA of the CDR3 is TGTGCCAGCAGCTTCGGACTAGCGGGGGGTTTCACAGATACGCAGTATTTT.